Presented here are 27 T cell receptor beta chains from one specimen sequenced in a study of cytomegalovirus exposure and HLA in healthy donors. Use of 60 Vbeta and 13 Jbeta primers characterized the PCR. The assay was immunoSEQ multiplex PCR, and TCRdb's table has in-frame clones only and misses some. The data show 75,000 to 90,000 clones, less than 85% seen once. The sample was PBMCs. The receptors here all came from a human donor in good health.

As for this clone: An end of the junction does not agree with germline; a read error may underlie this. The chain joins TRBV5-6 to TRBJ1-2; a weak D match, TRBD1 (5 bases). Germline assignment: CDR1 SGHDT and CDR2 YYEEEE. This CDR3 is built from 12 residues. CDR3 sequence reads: CASSSQGYGYPF. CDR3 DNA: TGTGCCAGCAGCTCGCAGGGCTATGGCTACCCCTTC.

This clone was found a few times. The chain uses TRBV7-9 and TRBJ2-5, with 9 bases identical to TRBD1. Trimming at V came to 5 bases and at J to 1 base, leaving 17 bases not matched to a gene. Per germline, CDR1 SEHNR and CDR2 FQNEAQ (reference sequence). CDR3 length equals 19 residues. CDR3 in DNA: TGTGCCAGCAGCCGGGACAGGGTTTTAGTATCTAGCCGCCAAGAGACCCAGTACTTC. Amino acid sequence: CASSRDRVLVSSRQETQYF.

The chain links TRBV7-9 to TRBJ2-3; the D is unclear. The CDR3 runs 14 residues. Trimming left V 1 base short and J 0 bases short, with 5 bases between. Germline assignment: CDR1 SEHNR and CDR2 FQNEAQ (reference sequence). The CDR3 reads CASSLDRSTDTQYF. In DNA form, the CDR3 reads TGTGCCAGCAGCTTAGACAGAAGCACAGATACGCAGTATTTT.

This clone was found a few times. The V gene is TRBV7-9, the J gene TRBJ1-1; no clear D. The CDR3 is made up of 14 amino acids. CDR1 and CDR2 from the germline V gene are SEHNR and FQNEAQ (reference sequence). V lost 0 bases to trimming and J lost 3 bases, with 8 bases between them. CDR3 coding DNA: TGTGCCAGCAGCTTAGCGGGGAGGTACACTGAAGCTTTCTTT. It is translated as CASSLAGRYTEAFF.

The CDR3 DNA reads as TGCGCCAGCACCGGACAGGGTTCAGATACGCAGTATTTT. Translated: CASTGQGSDTQYF. This chain uses TRBV5-1 with TRBJ2-3; 8 nucleotides agree with TRBD1. Germline V lookup: CDR1 SGHRS, CDR2 YFSETQ. CDR3 length equals 13 residues. The J segment lost 4 bases and the V segment lost 6 bases, leaving 4 bases of the junction unmatched.

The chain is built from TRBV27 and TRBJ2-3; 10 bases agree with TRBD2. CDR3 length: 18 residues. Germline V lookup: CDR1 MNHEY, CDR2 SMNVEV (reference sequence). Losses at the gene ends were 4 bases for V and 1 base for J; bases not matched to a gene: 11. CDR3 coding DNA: TGTGCCAGCAGTTCCATCATCGGTACTAGCGGGGGCACAGATACGCAGTATTTT. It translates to CASSSIIGTSGGTDTQYF.

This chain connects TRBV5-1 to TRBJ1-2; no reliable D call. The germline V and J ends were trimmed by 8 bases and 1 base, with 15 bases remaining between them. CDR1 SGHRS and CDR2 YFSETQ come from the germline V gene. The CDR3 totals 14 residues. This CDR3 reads CASSEVPYNYGYTF. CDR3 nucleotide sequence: TGCGCCAGTTCCGAGGTCCCTTATAACTATGGCTACACCTTC.

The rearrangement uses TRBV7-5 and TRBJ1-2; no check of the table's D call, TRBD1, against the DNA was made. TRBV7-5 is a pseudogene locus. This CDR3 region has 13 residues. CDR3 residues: CARSAGQQYGYTF. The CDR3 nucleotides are TGTGCCAGAAGCGCGGGACAGCAATATGGCTACACCTTC.

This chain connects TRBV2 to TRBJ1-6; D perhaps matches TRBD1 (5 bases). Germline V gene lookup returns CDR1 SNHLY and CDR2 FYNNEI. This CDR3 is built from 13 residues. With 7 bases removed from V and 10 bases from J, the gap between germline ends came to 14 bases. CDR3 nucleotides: TGTGCCAGCAACCCAGGGATACGCTCACCCCTCCACTTT. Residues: CASNPGIRSPLHF.

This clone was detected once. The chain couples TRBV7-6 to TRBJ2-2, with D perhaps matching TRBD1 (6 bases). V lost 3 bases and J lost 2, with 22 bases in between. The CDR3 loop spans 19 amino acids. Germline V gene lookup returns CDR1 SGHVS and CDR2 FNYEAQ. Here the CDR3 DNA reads TGTGCCAGCAGCTTCCTCCTAGGGGGTTATAATTTTAACACCGGGGAGCTGTTTTTT. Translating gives CASSFLLGGYNFNTGELFF.

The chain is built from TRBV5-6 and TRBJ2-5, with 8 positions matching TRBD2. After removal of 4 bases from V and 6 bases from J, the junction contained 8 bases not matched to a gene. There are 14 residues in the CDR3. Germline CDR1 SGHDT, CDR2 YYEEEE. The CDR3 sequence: CASSPGGGLQTQYF. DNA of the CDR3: TGTGCCAGCAGCCCCGGGGGGGGGCTCCAGACCCAGTACTTC.

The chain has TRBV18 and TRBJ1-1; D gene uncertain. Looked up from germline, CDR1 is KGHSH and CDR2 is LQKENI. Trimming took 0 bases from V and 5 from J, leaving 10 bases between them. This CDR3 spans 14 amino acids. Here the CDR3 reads CASSPPGTETEAFF. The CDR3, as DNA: TGTGCCAGCTCACCACCGGGCACGGAAACTGAAGCTTTCTTT.

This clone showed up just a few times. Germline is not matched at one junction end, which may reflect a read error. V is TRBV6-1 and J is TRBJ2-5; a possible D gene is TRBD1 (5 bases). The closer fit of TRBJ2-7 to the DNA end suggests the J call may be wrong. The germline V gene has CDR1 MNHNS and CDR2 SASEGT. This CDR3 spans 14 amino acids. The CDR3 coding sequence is TGTGCCAGCAGCGAAGGGGCACGTACCTACGAGCAGTACTTC. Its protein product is CASSEGARTYEQYF.

CDR3 amino acids: CASGLSRGREKLFF. For the CDR3, the DNA is TGTGCCAGCGGTCTCAGCAGGGGTCGTGAAAAACTGTTTTTT. V gene TRBV2 combines with J gene TRBJ1-4, with D maybe TRBD1 (6 bases). This CDR3 is 14 amino acids long. CDR1 SNHLY and CDR2 FYNNEI come from the germline V gene. V dropped 8 bases and J dropped 7 bases, with 17 bases sitting between them.

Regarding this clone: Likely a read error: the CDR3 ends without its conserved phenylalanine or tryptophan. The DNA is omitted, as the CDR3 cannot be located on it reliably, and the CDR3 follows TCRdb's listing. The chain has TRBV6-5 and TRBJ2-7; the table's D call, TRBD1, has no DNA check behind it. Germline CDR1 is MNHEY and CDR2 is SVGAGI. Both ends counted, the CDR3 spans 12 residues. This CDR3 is CASSLPGQVLPL.

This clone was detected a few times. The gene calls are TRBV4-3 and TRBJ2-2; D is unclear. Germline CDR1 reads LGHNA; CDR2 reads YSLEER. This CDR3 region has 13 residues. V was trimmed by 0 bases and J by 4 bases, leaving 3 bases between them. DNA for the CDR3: TGCGCCAGCAGCCAAGATAGCACCGGGGAGCTGTTTTTT. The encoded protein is CASSQDSTGELFF.

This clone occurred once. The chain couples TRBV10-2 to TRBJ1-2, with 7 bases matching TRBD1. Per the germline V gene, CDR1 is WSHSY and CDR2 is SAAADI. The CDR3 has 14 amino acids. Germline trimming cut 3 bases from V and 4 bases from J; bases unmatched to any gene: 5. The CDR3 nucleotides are TGCGCCAGCAGTGAAAACAGGGGAGGCTATGGCTACACCTTC. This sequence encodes CASSENRGGYGYTF.

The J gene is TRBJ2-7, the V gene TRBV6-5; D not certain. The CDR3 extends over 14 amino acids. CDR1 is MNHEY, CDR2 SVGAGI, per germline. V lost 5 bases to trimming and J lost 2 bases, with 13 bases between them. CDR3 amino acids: CASSEEAAPYEQYF. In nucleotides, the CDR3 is TGTGCCAGCAGTGAAGAGGCGGCCCCCTACGAGCAGTACTTC.

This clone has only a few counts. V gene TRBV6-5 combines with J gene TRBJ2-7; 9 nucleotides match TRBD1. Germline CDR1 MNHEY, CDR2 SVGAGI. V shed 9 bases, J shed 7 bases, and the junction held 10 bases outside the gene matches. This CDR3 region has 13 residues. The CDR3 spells CASTGQGVGEQYF. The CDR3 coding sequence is TGTGCCAGTACGGGACAGGGTGTGGGGGAGCAGTACTTC.

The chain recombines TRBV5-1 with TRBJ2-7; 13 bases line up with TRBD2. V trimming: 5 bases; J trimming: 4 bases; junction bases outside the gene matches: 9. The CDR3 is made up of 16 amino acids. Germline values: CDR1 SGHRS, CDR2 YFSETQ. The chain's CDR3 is CASRPTSGGALYEQYF. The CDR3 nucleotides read TGCGCCAGCAGGCCAACTAGCGGGGGGGCTCTGTACGAGCAGTACTTC.

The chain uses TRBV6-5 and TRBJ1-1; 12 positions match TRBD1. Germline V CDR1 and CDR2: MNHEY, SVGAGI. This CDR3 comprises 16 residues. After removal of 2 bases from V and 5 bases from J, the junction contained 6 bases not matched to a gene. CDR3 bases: TGTGCCAGCAGTTACCCCGGGACAGGGGGCTATACTGAAGCTTTCTTT. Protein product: CASSYPGTGGYTEAFF.

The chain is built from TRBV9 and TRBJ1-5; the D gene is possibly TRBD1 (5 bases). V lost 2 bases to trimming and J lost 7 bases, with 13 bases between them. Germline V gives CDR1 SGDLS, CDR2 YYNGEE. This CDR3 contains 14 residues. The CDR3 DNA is TGTGCCAGCAGCGTTGGCGGGGGTCAGCAGCCCCAGCATTTT. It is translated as CASSVGGGQQPQHF.

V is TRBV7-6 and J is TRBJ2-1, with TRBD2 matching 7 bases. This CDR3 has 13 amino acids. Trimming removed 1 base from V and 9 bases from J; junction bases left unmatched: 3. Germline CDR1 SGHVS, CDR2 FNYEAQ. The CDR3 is CASSLGGGSEQFF. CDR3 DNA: TGTGCCAGCAGCTTAGGCGGGGGATCTGAGCAGTTCTTC.

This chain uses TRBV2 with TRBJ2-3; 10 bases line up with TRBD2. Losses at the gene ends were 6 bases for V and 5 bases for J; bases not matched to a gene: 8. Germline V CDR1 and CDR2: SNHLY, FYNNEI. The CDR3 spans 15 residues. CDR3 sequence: CASRGLAGVGDTQYF. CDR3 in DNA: TGTGCCAGCAGAGGGCTAGCGGGGGTGGGAGATACGCAGTATTTT. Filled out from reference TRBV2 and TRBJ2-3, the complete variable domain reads EPEVTQTPSHQVTQMGQEVILRCVPISNHLYFYWYRQILGQKVEFLVSFYNNEISEKSEIFDDQFSVERPDGSNFTLKIRSTKLEDSAMYFCASRGLAGVGDTQYFGPGTRLTVL.

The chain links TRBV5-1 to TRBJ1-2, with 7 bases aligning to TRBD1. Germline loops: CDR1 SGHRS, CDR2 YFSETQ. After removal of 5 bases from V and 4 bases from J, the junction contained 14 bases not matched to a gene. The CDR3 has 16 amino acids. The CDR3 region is CASRDLRGGAGYGYTF. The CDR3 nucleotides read TGCGCCAGCAGAGATCTGAGAGGGGGCGCGGGCTATGGCTACACCTTC.

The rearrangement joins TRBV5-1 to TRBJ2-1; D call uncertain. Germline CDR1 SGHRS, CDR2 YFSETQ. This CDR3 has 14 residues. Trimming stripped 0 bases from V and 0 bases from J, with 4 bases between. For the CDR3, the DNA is TGCGCCAGCAGCTTGGTAGCCTCCTACAATGAGCAGTTCTTC. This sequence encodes CASSLVASYNEQFF.

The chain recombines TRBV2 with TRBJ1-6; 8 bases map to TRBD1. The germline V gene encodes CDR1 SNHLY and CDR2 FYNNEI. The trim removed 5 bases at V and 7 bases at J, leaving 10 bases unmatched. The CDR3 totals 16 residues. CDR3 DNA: TGTGCCAGCAGTACGGACAGGGTGGGAACGAATTCACCCCTCCACTTT. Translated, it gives CASSTDRVGTNSPLHF. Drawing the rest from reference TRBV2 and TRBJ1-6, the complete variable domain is EPEVTQTPSHQVTQMGQEVILRCVPISNHLYFYWYRQILGQKVEFLVSFYNNEISEKSEIFDDQFSVERPDGSNFTLKIRSTKLEDSAMYFCASSTDRVGTNSPLHFGNGTRLTVT.